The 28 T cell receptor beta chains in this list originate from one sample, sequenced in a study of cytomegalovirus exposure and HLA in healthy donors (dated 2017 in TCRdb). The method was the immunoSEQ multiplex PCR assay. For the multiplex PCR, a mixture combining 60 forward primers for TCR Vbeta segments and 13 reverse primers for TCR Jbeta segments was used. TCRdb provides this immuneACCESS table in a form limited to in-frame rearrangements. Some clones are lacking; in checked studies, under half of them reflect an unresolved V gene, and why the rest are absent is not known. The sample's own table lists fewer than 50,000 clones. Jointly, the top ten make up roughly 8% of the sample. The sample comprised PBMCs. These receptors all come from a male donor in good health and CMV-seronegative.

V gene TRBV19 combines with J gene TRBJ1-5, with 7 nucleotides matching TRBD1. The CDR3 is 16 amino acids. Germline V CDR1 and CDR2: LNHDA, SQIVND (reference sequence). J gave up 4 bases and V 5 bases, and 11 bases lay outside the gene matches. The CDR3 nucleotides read TGTGCCAGTAGTTCCAATCCGACAGGGATGAATCAGCCCCAGCATTTT. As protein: CASSSNPTGMNQPQHF.

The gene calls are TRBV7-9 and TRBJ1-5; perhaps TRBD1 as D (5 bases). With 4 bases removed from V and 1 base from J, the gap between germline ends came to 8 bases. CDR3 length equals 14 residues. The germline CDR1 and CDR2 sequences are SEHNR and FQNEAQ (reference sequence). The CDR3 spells CASSSGLSNQPQHF. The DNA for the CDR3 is TGTGCCAGCAGCTCGGGACTGAGCAATCAGCCCCAGCATTTT.

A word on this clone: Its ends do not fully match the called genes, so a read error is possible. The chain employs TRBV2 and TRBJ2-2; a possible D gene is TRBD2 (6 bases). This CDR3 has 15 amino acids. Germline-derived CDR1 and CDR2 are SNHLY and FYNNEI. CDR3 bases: TGTGCCAGCAGCGAAGCGCCCGCGGGGCCTGGGGAGCTGTTTTTT. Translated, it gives CASSEAPAGPGELFF. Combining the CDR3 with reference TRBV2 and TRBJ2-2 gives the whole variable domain EPEVTQTPSHQVTQMGQEVILRCVPISNHLYFYWYRQILGQKVEFLVSFYNNEISEKSEIFDDQFSVERPDGSNFTLKIRSTKLEDSAMYFCASSEAPAGPGELFFGEGSRLTVL.

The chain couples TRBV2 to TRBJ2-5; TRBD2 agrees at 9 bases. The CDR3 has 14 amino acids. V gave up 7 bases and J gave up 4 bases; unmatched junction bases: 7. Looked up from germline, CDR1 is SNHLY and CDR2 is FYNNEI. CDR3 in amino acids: CASTLGLASETQYF. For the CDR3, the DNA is TGTGCCAGCACCTTGGGACTAGCTTCAGAGACCCAGTACTTC. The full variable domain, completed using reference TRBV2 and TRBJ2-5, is EPEVTQTPSHQVTQMGQEVILRCVPISNHLYFYWYRQILGQKVEFLVSFYNNEISEKSEIFDDQFSVERPDGSNFTLKIRSTKLEDSAMYFCASTLGLASETQYFGPGTRLLVL.

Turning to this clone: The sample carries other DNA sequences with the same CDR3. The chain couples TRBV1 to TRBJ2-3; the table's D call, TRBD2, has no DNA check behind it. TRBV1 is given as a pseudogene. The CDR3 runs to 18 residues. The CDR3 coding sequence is TGCACCTCCAGCCTGACTAGCGGGTCCGCTCATGGCACAGATACGCAGTATTTT. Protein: CTSSLTSGSAHGTDTQYF.

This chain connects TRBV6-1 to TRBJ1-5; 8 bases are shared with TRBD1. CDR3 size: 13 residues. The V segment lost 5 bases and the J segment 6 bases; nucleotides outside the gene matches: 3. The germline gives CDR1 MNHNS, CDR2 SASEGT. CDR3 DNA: TGTGCCAGCAGTCCTACAGGGGGTCAGCCCCAGCATTTT. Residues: CASSPTGGQPQHF.

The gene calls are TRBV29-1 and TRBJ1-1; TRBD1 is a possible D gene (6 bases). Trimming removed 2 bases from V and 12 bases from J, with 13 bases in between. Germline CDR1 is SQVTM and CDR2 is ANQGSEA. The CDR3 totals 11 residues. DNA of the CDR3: TGCAGCGTTGAAACAAACAGGGTGACTTTCTTT. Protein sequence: CSVETNRVTFF.

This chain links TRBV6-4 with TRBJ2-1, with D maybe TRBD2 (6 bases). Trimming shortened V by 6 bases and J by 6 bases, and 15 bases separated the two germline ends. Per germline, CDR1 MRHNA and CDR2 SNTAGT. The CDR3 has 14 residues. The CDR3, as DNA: TGTGCCAGCAGCCGGGAGTCTCAACCCAATGAGCAGTTCTTC. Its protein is CASSRESQPNEQFF.

The CDR3 region is CATSRLPGLAGGTEQFF. The CDR3 bases are TGTGCCACCAGCAGATTACCGGGACTAGCGGGAGGGACTGAGCAGTTCTTC. The chain combines TRBV15 with TRBJ2-1, with 16 bases lining up with TRBD2. Looked up from germline, CDR1 is LNHNV and CDR2 is YYDKDF (reference sequence). V lost 2 bases to trimming and J lost 9 bases; unmatched junction nucleotides: 7. The CDR3 is made up of 17 amino acids.

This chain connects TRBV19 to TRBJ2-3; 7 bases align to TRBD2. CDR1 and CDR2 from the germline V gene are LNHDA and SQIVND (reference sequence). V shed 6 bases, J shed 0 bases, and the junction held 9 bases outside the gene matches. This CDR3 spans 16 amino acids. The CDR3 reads CASSGRLRTSTDTQYF. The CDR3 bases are TGTGCCAGTAGCGGGAGGTTACGGACTAGCACAGATACGCAGTATTTT.

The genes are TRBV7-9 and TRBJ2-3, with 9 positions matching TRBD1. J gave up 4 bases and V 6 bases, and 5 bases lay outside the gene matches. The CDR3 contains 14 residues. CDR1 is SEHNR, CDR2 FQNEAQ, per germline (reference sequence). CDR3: CASSWDRVADTQYF. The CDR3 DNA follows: TGTGCCAGCAGTTGGGACAGGGTCGCAGATACGCAGTATTTT.

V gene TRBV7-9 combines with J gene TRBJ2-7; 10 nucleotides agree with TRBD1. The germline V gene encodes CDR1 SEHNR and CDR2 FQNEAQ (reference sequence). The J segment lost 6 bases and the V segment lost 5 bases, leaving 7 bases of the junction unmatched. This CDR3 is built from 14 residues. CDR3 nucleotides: TGTGCCAGCAGCATTTTGACAGGGGGCGCCGAGCAGTACTTC. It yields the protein CASSILTGGAEQYF.

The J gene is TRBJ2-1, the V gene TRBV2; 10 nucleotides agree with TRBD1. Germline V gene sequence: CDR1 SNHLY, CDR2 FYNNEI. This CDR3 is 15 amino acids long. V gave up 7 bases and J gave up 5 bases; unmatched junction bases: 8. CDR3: CASIRQGARDNEQFF. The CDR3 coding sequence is TGTGCCAGCATTAGACAGGGGGCGAGGGACAATGAGCAGTTCTTC.

The chain's CDR3 is CASSLTGGDVVGNIQYF. Here the CDR3 DNA reads TGTGCCAGCAGCTTGACAGGGGGCGACGTTGTAGGAAACATTCAGTACTTC. The chain has TRBV11-2 and TRBJ2-4, with 10 bases identical to TRBD1. The CDR3 is 17 amino acids. V lost 3 bases and J lost 6; bases outside the gene matches: 11. Looked up from germline, CDR1 is SGHAT and CDR2 is FQNNGV.

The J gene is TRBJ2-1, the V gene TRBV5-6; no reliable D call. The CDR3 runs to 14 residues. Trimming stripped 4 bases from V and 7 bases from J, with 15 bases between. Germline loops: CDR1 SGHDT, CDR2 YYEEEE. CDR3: CASSRRGLVNEQFF. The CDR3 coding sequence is TGTGCCAGCAGCAGACGAGGTTTGGTGAATGAGCAGTTCTTC.

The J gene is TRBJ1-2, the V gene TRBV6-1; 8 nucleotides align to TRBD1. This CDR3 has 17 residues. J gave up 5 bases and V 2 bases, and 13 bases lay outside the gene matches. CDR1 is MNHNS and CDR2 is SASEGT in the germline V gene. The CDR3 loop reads CASSESQGAFLLYGYTF. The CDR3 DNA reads TGTGCCAGCAGTGAATCGCAGGGGGCGTTTCTTCTATATGGCTACACCTTC.

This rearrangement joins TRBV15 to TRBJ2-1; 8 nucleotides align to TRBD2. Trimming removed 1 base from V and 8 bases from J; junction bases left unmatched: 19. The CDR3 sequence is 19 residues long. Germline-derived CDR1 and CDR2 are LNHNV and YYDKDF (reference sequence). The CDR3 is CATSRGRGSLAGKIDEQFF. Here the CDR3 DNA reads TGTGCCACCAGCAGAGGAAGGGGGTCGTTAGCGGGAAAGATCGATGAGCAGTTCTTC.

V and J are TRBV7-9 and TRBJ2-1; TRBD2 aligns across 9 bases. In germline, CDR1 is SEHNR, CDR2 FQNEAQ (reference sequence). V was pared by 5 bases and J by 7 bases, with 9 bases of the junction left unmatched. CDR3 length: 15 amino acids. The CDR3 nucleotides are TGTGCCAGCAGCCCGACCGGGACTAGCCCTAATGAGCAGTTCTTC. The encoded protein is CASSPTGTSPNEQFF.

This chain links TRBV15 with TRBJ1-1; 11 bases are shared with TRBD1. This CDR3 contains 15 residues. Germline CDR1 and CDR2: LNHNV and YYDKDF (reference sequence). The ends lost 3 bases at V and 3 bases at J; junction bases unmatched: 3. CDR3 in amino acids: CATSRGTGGHTEAFF. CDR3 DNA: TGTGCCACCAGCAGGGGGACAGGGGGGCACACTGAAGCTTTCTTT.

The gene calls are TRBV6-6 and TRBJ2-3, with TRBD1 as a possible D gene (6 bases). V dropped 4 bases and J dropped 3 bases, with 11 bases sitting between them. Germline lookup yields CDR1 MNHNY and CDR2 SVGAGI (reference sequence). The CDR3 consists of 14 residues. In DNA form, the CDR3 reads TGTGCCAGCAGTTCACAGGGAAGGACAGATACGCAGTATTTT. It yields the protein CASSSQGRTDTQYF.

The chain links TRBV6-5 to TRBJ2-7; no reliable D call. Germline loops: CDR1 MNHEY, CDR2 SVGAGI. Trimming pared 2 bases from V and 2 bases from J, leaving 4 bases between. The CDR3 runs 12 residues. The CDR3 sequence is CASSYGPYEQYF. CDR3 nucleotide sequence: TGTGCCAGCAGTTACGGCCCCTACGAGCAGTACTTC.

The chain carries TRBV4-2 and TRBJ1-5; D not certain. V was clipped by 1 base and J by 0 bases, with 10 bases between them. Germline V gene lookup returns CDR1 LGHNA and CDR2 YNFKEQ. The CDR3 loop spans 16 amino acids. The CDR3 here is CASSQGYRNSNQPQHF. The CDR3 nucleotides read TGTGCCAGCAGCCAAGGTTATCGTAATAGCAATCAGCCCCAGCATTTT.

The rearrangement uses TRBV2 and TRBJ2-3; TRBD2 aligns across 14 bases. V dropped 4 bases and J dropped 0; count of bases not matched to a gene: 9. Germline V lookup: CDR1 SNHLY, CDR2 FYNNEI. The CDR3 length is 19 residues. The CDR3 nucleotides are TGTGCCAGCAGTGGTCCCGGGACTAGCGGGAGTATAAGCACAGATACGCAGTATTTT. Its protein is CASSGPGTSGSISTDTQYF.

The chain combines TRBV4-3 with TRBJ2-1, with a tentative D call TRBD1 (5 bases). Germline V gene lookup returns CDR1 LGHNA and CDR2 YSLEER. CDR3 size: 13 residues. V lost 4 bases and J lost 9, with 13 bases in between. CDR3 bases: TGCGCCAGCAGCCGCCGACCGGACACTGAGCAGTTCTTC. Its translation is CASSRRPDTEQFF.

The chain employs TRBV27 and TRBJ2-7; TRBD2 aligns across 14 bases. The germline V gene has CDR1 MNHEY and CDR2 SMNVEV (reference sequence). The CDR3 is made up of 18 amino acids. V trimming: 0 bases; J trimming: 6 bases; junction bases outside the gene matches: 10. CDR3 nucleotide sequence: TGTGCCAGCAGTTTATCGTGGGGACTAGCGGGAGTTCTTTCCGAGCAGTACTTC. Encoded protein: CASSLSWGLAGVLSEQYF.

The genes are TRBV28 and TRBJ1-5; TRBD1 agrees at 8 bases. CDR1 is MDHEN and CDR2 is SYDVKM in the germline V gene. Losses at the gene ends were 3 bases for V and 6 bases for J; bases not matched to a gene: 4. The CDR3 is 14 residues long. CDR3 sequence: CASSFSRGRQPQHF. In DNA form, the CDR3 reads TGTGCCAGCAGTTTTTCCAGGGGGCGTCAGCCCCAGCATTTT. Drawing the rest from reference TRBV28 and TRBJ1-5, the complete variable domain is DVKVTQSSRYLVKRTGEKVFLECVQDMDHENMFWYRQDPGLGLRLIYFSYDVKMKEKGDIPEGYSVSREKKERFSLILESASTNQTSMYLCASSFSRGRQPQHFGDGTRLSIL.

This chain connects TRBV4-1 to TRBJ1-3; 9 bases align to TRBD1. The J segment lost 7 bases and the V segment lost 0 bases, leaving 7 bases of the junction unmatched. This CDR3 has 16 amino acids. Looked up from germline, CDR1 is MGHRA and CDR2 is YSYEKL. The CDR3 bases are TGCGCCAGCAGCCAAGATCTGGGGACAGGGTCTAACACCATATATTTT. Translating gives CASSQDLGTGSNTIYF.

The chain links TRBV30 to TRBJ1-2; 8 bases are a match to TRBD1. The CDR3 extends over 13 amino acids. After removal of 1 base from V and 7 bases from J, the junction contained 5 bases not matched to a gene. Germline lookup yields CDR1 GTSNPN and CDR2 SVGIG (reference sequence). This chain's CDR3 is CAWSGTGRGGYTF. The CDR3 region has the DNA TGTGCCTGGAGTGGGACAGGGAGAGGTGGCTACACCTTC.